This T cell receptor (beta chain) was recorded in a study of cytomegalovirus exposure and HLA in healthy donors. Study as a whole: Sequencing of 150 million to 200 million T cells in an earlier analysis found more than 100 million unique TCR beta sequences. The study, taken as a whole, reports: Later on, an analysis tied 15,000 to 20,000 TCR beta sequences to HLA alleles at 0.05 false discovery rate. In vitro experiments confirmed that three CMV-associated chains were specific for CMV antigens.

The donors (healthy individuals) were bone marrow donors. V was pared by 4 bases and J by 0 bases, with 14 bases of the junction left unmatched. The CDR3 consists of 19 residues. The V gene's germline CDR1 is SGHRS and CDR2 YFSETQ. Remarks on this clone: Its target is not known.

60 Vbeta and 13 Jbeta primers were used in PCR. Generated by immunoSEQ multiplex PCR, the TCRdb table keeps only in-frame clones and is missing some. The sample carries about 120,000 clones, 65% to 80% recorded once. Sequenced sample: PBMCs. The sequence was collected from a man aged 55-75 years in good health and CMV-seropositive. The chain combines TRBV5-1 with TRBJ2-1; 9 positions agree with TRBD2. The DNA of the CDR3 is TGCGCCAGCAGCGGCCGAGGACTAGCGTATGAGAGCTCCTACAATGAGCAGTTCTTC. The encoded protein is CASSGRGLAYESSYNEQFF. Supplemented by reference TRBV5-1 and TRBJ2-1, the full variable domain reads KAGVTQTPRYLIKTRGQQVTLSCSPISGHRSVSWYQQTPGQGLQFLFEYFSETQRNKGNFPGRFSGRQFSNSRSEMNVSTLELGDSALYLCASSGRGLAYESSYNEQFFGPGTRLTVL.